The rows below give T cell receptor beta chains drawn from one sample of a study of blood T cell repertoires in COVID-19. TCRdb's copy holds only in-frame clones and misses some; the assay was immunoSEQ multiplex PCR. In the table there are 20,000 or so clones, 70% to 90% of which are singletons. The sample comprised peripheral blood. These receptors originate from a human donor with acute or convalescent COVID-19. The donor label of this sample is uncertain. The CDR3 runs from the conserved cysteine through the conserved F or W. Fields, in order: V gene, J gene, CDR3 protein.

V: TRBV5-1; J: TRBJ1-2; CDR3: CASSPIDSSSGYTF
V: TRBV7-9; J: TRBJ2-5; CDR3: CASSLGDRGSKETQYF
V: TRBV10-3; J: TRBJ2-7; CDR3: CATTTSGGSYEQYF
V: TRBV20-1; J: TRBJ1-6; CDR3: CSASGGDSPLHF
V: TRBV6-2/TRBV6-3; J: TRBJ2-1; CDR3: CASSDPDFLGMNEQFF
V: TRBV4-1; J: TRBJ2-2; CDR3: CASSQDSGVSSGELFF
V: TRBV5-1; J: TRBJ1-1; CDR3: CASSLDLQGGEAFF
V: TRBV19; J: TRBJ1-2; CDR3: CASSTRDSRGVYGYTF
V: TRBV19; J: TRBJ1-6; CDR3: CASRRSGSYNSPLHF
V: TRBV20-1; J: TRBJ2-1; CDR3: CSASKRLAGVNEQFF
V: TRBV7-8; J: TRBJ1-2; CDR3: CASSSLALRQGSNYGYTF
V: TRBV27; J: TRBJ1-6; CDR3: CASSLSSNPPLHF
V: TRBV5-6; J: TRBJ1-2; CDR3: CASRSGVNYGYTF
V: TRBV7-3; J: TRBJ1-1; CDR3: CASNPGGLNTEAFF
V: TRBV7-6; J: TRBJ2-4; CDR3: CASSPDREGNIQYF
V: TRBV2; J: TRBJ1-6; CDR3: CASSSSGAQNSPLHF
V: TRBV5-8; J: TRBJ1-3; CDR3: CASSLGTDSGNTIYF
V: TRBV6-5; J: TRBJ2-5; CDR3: CASSPLTGGKETQYF
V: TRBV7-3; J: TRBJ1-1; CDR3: CASSSDRGTEAFF
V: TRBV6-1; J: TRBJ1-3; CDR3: CASSDQGISGNTIYF
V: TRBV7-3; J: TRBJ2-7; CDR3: CASSPGLAGADEQYF
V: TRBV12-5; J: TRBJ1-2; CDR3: CASGTPPGQRNGYTF
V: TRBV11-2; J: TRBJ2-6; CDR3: CASSLASQAWGANVLTF
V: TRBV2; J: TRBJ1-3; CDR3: CASSLAAFGNTIYF
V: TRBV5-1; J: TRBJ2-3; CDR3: CASSFRTSAFSDTQYF
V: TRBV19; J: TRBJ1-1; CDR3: CASLGDSETEAFF
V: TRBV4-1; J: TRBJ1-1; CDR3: CASSQYKVSDTEAFF
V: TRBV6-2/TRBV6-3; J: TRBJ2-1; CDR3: CASSPTSATYNEQFF
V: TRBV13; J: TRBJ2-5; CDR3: CASRSGSQETQYF
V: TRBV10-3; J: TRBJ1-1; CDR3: CAISVVPGEAFF
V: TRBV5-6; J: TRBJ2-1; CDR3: CASSLGGGALVEQFF
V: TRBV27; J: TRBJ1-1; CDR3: CASSLSRQNTEAFF
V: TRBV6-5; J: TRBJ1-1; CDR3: CASSPHRGRDTEAFF
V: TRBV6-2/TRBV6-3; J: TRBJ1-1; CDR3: CASSYDRGTEAFF
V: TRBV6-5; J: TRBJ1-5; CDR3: CASRNTGGKGQPQHF
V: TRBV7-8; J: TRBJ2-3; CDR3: CASSLVGTGILDTQYF
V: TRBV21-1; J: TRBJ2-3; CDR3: CASSKGTSGFSTDTQYF